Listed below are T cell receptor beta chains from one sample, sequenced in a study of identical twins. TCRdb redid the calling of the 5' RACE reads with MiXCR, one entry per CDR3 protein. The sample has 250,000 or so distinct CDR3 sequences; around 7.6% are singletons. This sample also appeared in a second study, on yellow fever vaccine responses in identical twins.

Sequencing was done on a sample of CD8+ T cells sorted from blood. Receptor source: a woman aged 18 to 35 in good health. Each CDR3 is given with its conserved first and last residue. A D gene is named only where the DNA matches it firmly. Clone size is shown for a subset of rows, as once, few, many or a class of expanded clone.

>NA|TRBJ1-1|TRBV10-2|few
CASSEGGVLNTEAFF
TGCGCCAGCAGTGAGGGTGGGGTATTGAACACTGAAGCTTTCTTT
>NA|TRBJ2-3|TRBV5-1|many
CASSFGGSGTDTQYF
TGCGCCAGCAGCTTCGGGGGATCTGGCACAGATACGCAGTATTTT
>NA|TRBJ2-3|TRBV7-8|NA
CASSPPAEATDTQYF
TGTGCCAGCAGCCCGCCCGCTGAAGCAACAGATACGCAGTATTTT
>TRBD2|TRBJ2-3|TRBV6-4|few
CASSDAGGHTDTQYF
TGTGCCAGCAGTGACGCGGGGGGGCACACAGATACGCAGTATTTT
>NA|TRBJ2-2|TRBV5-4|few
CASSRDGGELFF
TGTGCCAGCAGCCGTGACGGGGGGGAGCTGTTTTTT
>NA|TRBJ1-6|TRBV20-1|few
CSASLPSPLHF
TGCAGTGCTAGTCTCCCCTCACCCCTCCACTTT
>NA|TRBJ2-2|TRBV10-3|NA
CAISESHGGAPTGELFF
TGTGCCATCAGTGAGTCTCATGGGGGGGCCCCCACCGGGGAGCTGTTTTTT
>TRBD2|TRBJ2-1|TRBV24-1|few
CATSGGTSQQFF
TGTGCCACCAGTGGGGGGACTAGCCAGCAGTTCTTC
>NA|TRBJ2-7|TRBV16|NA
CACSQATEAPYEQYF
TGTGCCTGCAGCCAAGCTACAGAAGCCCCCTACGAGCAGTACTTC
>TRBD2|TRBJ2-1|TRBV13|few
CASSFGSSGSHEQFF
TGTGCCAGCAGCTTTGGGTCTAGCGGGAGCCATGAGCAGTTCTTC
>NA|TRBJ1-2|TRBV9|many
CASSEDGYTF
TGTGCCAGCAGCGAGGACGGCTACACCTTC
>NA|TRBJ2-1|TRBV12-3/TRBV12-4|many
CASSLIGEQFF
TGTGCCAGCAGTTTAATAGGTGAGCAGTTCTTC
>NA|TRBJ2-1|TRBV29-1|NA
CSVDGAPIYNEQFF
TGCAGCGTTGATGGAGCGCCGATCTACAATGAGCAGTTCTTC
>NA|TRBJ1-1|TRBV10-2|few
CASKSAGRNTEAFF
TGCGCCAGCAAGTCGGCAGGGAGGAACACTGAAGCTTTCTTT
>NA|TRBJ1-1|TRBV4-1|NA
CASSQTQSTEAFF
TGCGCCAGCAGCCAAACTCAGTCCACTGAAGCTTTCTTT
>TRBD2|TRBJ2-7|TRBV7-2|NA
CASSLVAGISYEQYF
TGTGCCAGCAGCTTGGTAGCGGGAATATCCTACGAGCAGTACTTC
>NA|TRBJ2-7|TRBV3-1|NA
CASSQGRWASEDLEQYF
TGTGCCAGCAGCCAAGGGAGGTGGGCTAGCGAGGACTTGGAGCAGTACTTC
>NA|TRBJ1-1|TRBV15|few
CATGGSGTEAFF
TGTGCCACGGGGGGGTCAGGCACTGAAGCTTTCTTT
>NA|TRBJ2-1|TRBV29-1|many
CSVLAAQSYNEQFF
TGCAGCGTTTTAGCGGCCCAGTCCTACAATGAGCAGTTCTTC
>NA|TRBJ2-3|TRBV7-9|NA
CASSLPRPTDTQYF
TGTGCCAGCAGCCTTCCCAGGCCCACAGATACGCAGTATTTT
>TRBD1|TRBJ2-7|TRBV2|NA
CASSGTGVFYEQYF
TGTGCCAGCAGTGGGACAGGCGTTTTCTACGAGCAGTACTTC
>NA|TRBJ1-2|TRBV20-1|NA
CSARDMAEYGYTF
TGCAGTGCTAGAGATATGGCGGAATATGGCTACACCTTC
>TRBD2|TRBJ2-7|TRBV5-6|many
CASSLLSSSGSYEQYF
TGTGCCAGCAGCCTCCTTAGCTCTAGCGGGTCCTACGAGCAGTACTTC
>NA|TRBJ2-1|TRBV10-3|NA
CAIWTGGNEQFF
TGTGCCATTTGGACCGGGGGCAATGAGCAGTTCTTC
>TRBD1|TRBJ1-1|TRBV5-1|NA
CASSALGTVGFHTEAFF
TGCGCCAGCAGCGCGCTTGGGACAGTGGGGTTTCACACTGAAGCTTTCTTT
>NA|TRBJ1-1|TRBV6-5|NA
CASSYGQGGTEAFF
TGTGCCAGCAGTTACGGGCAGGGTGGCACTGAAGCTTTCTTT
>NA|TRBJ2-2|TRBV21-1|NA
CANRQSANTGELFF
TGTGCCAACCGACAGAGCGCGAACACCGGGGAGCTGTTTTTT
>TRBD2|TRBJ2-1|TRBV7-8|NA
CASFLREGGYHEQFF
TGTGCCAGCTTCCTGCGGGAGGGTGGGTACCATGAGCAGTTCTTC
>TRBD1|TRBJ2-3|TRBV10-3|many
CAISERDRSTDTQYF
TGTGCCATCAGTGAGCGGGACAGGAGCACAGATACGCAGTATTTT
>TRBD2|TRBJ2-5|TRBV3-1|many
CASSPSPSGWKETQYF
TGTGCCAGCAGCCCATCGCCTAGCGGGTGGAAAGAGACCCAGTACTTC
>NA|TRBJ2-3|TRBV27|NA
CASRNLAITDTQYF
TGTGCCAGCAGAAACCTAGCGATCACAGATACGCAGTATTTT
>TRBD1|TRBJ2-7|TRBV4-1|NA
CASSHPGTGSYEQYF
TGCGCCAGCAGCCACCCCGGGACAGGGTCCTACGAGCAGTACTTC
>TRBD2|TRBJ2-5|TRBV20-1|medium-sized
CSARGTSGRETQYF
TGCAGTGCTAGAGGGACTAGCGGGAGAGAGACCCAGTACTTC
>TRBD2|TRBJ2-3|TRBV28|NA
CASSQLTSGLSTDTQYF
TGTGCCAGCAGTCAACTGACTAGCGGGTTATCCACAGATACGCAGTATTTT
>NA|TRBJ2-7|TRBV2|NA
CASSTAYSYEQYF
TGTGCCAGCAGCACCGCCTACTCCTACGAGCAGTACTTC
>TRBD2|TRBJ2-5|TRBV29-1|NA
CSVEATGLPTETQYF
TGCAGCGTTGAAGCGACGGGACTACCTACGGAGACCCAGTACTTC
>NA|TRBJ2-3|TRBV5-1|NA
CASSPRLPNTDTQYF
TGCGCCAGCAGCCCTCGACTTCCAAACACAGATACGCAGTATTTT
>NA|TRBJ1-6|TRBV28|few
CASSLLSTSYNSPLHF
TGTGCCAGCAGTTTATTGTCAACCTCCTATAATTCACCCCTCCACTTT
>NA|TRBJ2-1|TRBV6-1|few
CASRGFSSYNEQFF
TGTGCCAGCAGAGGGTTTAGCTCCTACAATGAGCAGTTCTTC
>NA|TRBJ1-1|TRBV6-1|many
CASSRGWDTEAFF
TGTGCCAGTTCCAGGGGTTGGGACACTGAAGCTTTCTTT
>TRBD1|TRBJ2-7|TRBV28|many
CASNQGAGEQYF
TGTGCCAGCAATCAGGGGGCTGGGGAGCAGTACTTC
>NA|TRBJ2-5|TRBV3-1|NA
CASSQDLGDPALRETQYF
TGTGCCAGCAGCCAAGATCTGGGGGACCCGGCTCTTAGGGAGACCCAGTACTTC
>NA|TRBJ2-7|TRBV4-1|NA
CASSQDAAGWSYEQYF
TGCGCCAGCAGCCAAGACGCGGCGGGATGGTCCTACGAGCAGTACTTC
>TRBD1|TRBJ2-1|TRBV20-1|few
CSATPGQGATSSYNEQFF
TGCAGTGCCACCCCCGGACAGGGGGCCACCAGCTCCTACAATGAGCAGTTCTTC
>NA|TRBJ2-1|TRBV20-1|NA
CSARDPGDSYNEQFF
TGCAGTGCTAGAGATCCGGGGGACTCCTACAATGAGCAGTTCTTC
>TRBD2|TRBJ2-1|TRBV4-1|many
CASSPLGAGGPGGYNEQFF
TGCGCCAGCAGCCCCCTCGGGGCGGGAGGGCCGGGAGGCTACAATGAGCAGTTCTTC
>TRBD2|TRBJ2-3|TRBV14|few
CASSHAGGADTQYF
TGTGCCAGCAGCCACGCGGGAGGGGCAGATACGCAGTATTTT
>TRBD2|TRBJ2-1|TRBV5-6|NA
CASSVGLADQFF
TGTGCCAGCAGCGTCGGACTAGCGGATCAGTTCTTC
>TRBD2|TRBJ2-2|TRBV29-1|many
CSVEGLAGGIGELFF
TGCAGCGTTGAAGGTTTAGCGGGAGGGATCGGGGAGCTGTTTTTT
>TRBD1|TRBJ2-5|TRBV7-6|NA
CASSLGDRPESQYF
TGTGCCAGCAGCTTAGGGGACAGACCAGAGTCCCAGTACTTC
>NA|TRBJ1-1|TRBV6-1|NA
CASSFGSRMNTEAFF
TGTGCCAGCAGCTTCGGCAGTCGCATGAACACTGAAGCTTTCTTT
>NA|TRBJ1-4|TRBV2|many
CASGSYEKLFF
TGTGCCAGCGGTTCATATGAAAAACTGTTTTTT